What follows describes a single TCR beta chain. The sample originates from a study of T cell changes during pregnancy in multiple sclerosis. Some clones are missing from TCRdb's copy, which holds only in-frame ones; the method was immunoSEQ multiplex PCR. The sample comprises some 71,000 clones, more than 75% of which are singletons, and 1.4% rests with the top ten. The CDR3 has 15 amino acids. After removal of 3 bases from V and 4 bases from J, the junction contained 6 bases not matched to a gene. CDR1 SGHTA and CDR2 FQGNSA come from the germline V gene. The sample here was peripheral blood, taken in the third trimester of pregnancy. The receptor's source is a female donor with multiple sclerosis, enrolled in a pregnancy study. V usage is TRBV7-2 and J usage is TRBJ1-3; 7 bases match TRBD1. In DNA, the CDR3 is TGTGCCAGCAGCTTTCAGACAGGGCGCGGAAACACCATATATTTT. Translated, it gives CASSFQTGRGNTIYF. Drawing the rest from reference TRBV7-2 and TRBJ1-3, the complete variable domain is GAGVSQSPSNKVTEKGKDVELRCDPISGHTALYWYRQSLGQGLEFLIYFQGNSAPDKSGLPSDRFSAERTGGSVSTLTIQRTQQEDSAVYLCASSFQTGRGNTIYFGEGSWLTVV.